This section outlines one T cell receptor beta chain sequence together with its context. Its specificity is unknown. Assay used: immunoSEQ multiplex PCR; TCRdb lists only in-frame clones, some missing. The sample includes about 180,000 clones, 85% to 90% of them seen just once. These data are taken from a study of T cell responses to AZD1222 COVID-19 vaccine. Findings and limits, study-wide: Among the donors, most were white British and more were female, and clonal diversity was possibly underestimated. Baseline seropositivity characterized only six AZD1222 recipients. Spike-wide vaccine-associated CD4 TCRs dominated at 160-218 and 743-854.

This CDR3 spans 13 amino acids. Trimming cost V 2 bases and J 6 bases, with 11 bases left between them. Germline CDR1 reads SGHNT; CDR2 reads YYREEE (reference sequence). Material: peripheral blood, obtained 28 days after the second dose of the MenACWY control vaccine. This clonotype was sampled from an adult who received the MenACWY meningococcal vaccine as a control. This chain links TRBV5-4 with TRBJ1-2; possible D gene TRBD1, 5 bases. The CDR3 DNA reads as TGTGCCAGCAGCTTACAGAGGGGAGATGGCTACACCTTC. Protein product: CASSLQRGDGYTF.